This T cell receptor beta chain stems from a study of Graves' ophthalmopathy and Graves' hyperthyroidism. Turning to the study itself: No treatment had been given when peripheral blood was collected at initial diagnosis.

As the template, RNA transcripts were used to amplify TCR beta CDR3 regions. Scientists carried out first-round RT-PCR using HTBI primers and then a second-round multiplex PCR. Using its own MiXCR run on the multiplex PCR reads, TCRdb lists one record per CDR3 protein. This sample has roughly 420,000 distinct CDR3 sequences, with under 25% found just once. The CDR3 is 13 residues long. The V gene's germline CDR1 is MNHEY and CDR2 SVGEGT. V was shortened by 0 bases and J by 10 bases, with 12 bases between the two germline ends. Ten or more counts support this clonotype. The genes are TRBV6-2 or TRBV6-3 and TRBJ2-5, with a tentative D call TRBD2 (5 bases). The material sequenced was peripheral blood. This clonotype was obtained from a woman aged 18-30 years with stable Graves' hyperthyroidism. The chain's CDR3 is CASSYSRLTSQYF. For the CDR3, the DNA is TGTGCCAGCAGTTACTCGAGACTAACCAGCCAGTACTTC.